These 24 T cell receptor beta chains were sequenced from one sample in a study of blood T cell repertoires in COVID-19. Measured with immunoSEQ multiplex PCR; TCRdb has only the in-frame clones, and not every one. Here the sample spans tens of thousands of clones, just under 80% being singletons. The sequenced sample consisted of peripheral blood. Receptors originate from a man aged 65 to 79 with COVID-19, enrolled during active disease.

The chain joins TRBV5-1 to TRBJ2-5; 9 nucleotides agree with TRBD1. The CDR3 totals 14 residues. Trimming at V came to 3 bases and at J to 3 bases, leaving 3 bases not matched to a gene. In germline, CDR1 is SGHRS, CDR2 YFSETQ. The CDR3 region has the DNA TGCGCCAGCAGCTCCGGGACAGGGAAAGAGACCCAGTACTTC. Translation: CASSSGTGKETQYF.

The V and J genes are TRBV19 and TRBJ2-7; possibly TRBD2 for D (5 bases). V lost 4 bases and J 0 bases, leaving 13 bases between the germline ends. Germline CDR1 reads LNHDA; CDR2 reads SQIVND (reference sequence). The CDR3 loop spans 15 amino acids. CDR3 coding DNA: TGTGCCAGTAGTAGACCGTCGGGGAGCTCCTACGAGCAGTACTTC. The encoded protein is CASSRPSGSSYEQYF.

The gene calls are TRBV5-1 and TRBJ1-1; 9 bases match TRBD1. The germline CDR1 and CDR2 sequences are SGHRS and YFSETQ. After removal of 4 bases from V and 1 base from J, the junction contained 8 bases not matched to a gene. This CDR3 is 16 amino acids long. The DNA for the CDR3 is TGCGCCAGCAGCACCTCGGGACAGGGTCAGAACACTGAAGCTTTCTTT. Protein product: CASSTSGQGQNTEAFF. The full variable domain, with the rest looked up from reference TRBV5-1 and TRBJ1-1, is KAGVTQTPRYLIKTRGQQVTLSCSPISGHRSVSWYQQTPGQGLQFLFEYFSETQRNKGNFPGRFSGRQFSNSRSEMNVSTLELGDSALYLCASSTSGQGQNTEAFFGQGTRLTVV.

In DNA form, the CDR3 reads TGCGCCAGCAGCCAAGGACGGGGGGGCTCCTACGAGCAGTACTTC. Translating gives CASSQGRGGSYEQYF. V and J are TRBV4-3 and TRBJ2-7; 8 positions agree with TRBD2. Germline-derived CDR1 and CDR2 are LGHNA and YSLEER. After removal of 1 base from V and 0 bases from J, the junction contained 2 bases not matched to a gene. The CDR3 contains 15 residues.

The V call is TRBV11-2, the J call TRBJ2-3, with D unresolved. Germline values: CDR1 SGHAT, CDR2 FQNNGV. V was pared by 4 bases and J by 4 bases, with 15 bases between. The CDR3 totals 15 residues. The CDR3: CASSWVEFGSDTQYF. CDR3 in DNA: TGTGCCAGCAGCTGGGTGGAGTTCGGGTCAGATACGCAGTATTTT.

V usage is TRBV7-6 and J usage is TRBJ2-7; D ambiguous. V lost 6 bases and J lost 0, with 12 bases in between. The germline V gene encodes CDR1 SGHVS and CDR2 FNYEAQ. There are 14 residues in the CDR3. The DNA of the CDR3 is TGTGCCAGCAGTCAACTCGGCGGCTCCTACGAGCAGTACTTC. This gives the protein CASSQLGGSYEQYF.

The gene calls are TRBV2 and TRBJ1-1, with 7 bases lining up with TRBD1. The CDR3 is made up of 14 amino acids. V lost 3 bases and J lost 4; bases outside the gene matches: 5. Germline V CDR1 and CDR2: SNHLY, FYNNEI. CDR3 protein: CASSETGFGTEAFF. The CDR3 coding sequence is TGTGCCAGCAGTGAGACAGGGTTCGGCACTGAAGCTTTCTTT.

The CDR3 loop reads CASSFVGGVTEAFF. The CDR3 nucleotides are TGTGCCAGCAGCTTCGTTGGGGGCGTCACTGAAGCTTTCTTT. The gene calls are TRBV5-6 and TRBJ1-1; D perhaps matches TRBD1 (6 bases). CDR1 is SGHDT and CDR2 is YYEEEE in the germline V gene. V gave up 2 bases and J gave up 4 bases, with 12 bases separating them. The CDR3 is 14 amino acids.

V is TRBV5-4 and J is TRBJ1-2, with no clear D. Between the trimmed V and J ends, which lost 3 bases and 5 bases, there was a span of 20 bases. The germline gives CDR1 SGHNT, CDR2 YYREEE (reference sequence). The CDR3 length is 16 residues. CDR3: CASSSQTGVDEYGYTF. The CDR3 region has the DNA TGTGCCAGCAGCTCCCAGACCGGGGTAGACGAGTATGGCTACACCTTC.

The chain recombines TRBV6-2 or TRBV6-3 with TRBJ2-3; 11 positions match TRBD2. This CDR3 region has 16 residues. Germline V gives CDR1 MNHEY, CDR2 SVGEGT. V lost 4 bases to trimming and J lost 7 bases; unmatched junction nucleotides: 10. CDR3 nucleotide sequence: TGTGCCAGCAGTTCAGCCGGGACTAGCGGCGAATATACGCAGTATTTT. Encoded protein: CASSSAGTSGEYTQYF.

The chain combines TRBV5-7 with TRBJ2-7; D is uncertain. TRBV5-7 is noted as an ORF with a role that remains uncertain. There are 15 residues in the CDR3. The V and J ends lost 2 bases and 0 bases respectively, with 12 bases between them. The CDR3 coding sequence is TGTGCCAGCAGCTTACGTCGCGCGAGCTCCTACGAGCAGTACTTC. Its translation is CASSLRRASSYEQYF.

The V and J genes are TRBV14 and TRBJ2-6; D call uncertain. Germline CDR1 is SGHDN and CDR2 is FVKESK. V lost 4 bases and J lost 4, with 2 bases in between. The CDR3 is 12 residues long. CDR3 protein: CASSPGANVLTF. The CDR3 DNA sequence: TGTGCCAGCAGCCCGGGGGCCAACGTCCTGACTTTC.

This sequence joins TRBV30 and TRBJ2-2; weak D call: TRBD1 (5 bases). Trimming left V 3 bases short and J 4 bases short, with 9 bases between. The germline V gene encodes CDR1 GTSNPN and CDR2 SVGIG (reference sequence). The CDR3 runs 13 residues. CDR3 DNA sequence: TGTGCCTGGAGCATACAGGCCACCGGGGAGCTGTTTTTT. Residues: CAWSIQATGELFF. The variable domain in full, with the rest retrieved from reference TRBV30 and TRBJ2-2, is SQTIHQWPATLVQPVGSPLSLECTVEGTSNPNLYWYRQAAGRGLQLLFYSVGIGQISSEVPQNLSASRPQDRQFILSSKKLLLSDSGFYLCAWSIQATGELFFGEGSRLTVL.

The gene calls are TRBV5-1 and TRBJ1-1, with a tentative D call TRBD1 (5 bases). The length of the CDR3 is 13 residues. V lost 2 bases, J lost 4 bases, and 9 bases lay in between. Germline loops: CDR1 SGHRS, CDR2 YFSETQ. The CDR3 loop reads CASSFQGTTEAFF. The CDR3 DNA reads TGCGCCAGCAGCTTTCAGGGAACCACTGAAGCTTTCTTT.

This clone was recorded once. This chain joins TRBV27 and TRBJ2-2; 10 positions agree with TRBD2. After removal of 6 bases from V and 3 bases from J, the junction contained 13 bases not matched to a gene. Germline V gene lookup returns CDR1 MNHEY and CDR2 SMNVEV (reference sequence). CDR3 length: 18 residues. The CDR3 DNA sequence: TGTGCCAGCAGCCCTCGTCTTAGGACTAGCGGAGACACCGGGGAGCTGTTTTTT. It codes for CASSPRLRTSGDTGELFF.

This chain connects TRBV28 to TRBJ2-4, with D unresolved. Germline assignment: CDR1 MDHEN and CDR2 SYDVKM. The CDR3 is 15 amino acids. V lost 3 bases, J lost 1 base, and 10 bases lay in between. Here the CDR3 reads CASSFRERAKNIQYF. The CDR3, as DNA: TGTGCCAGCAGTTTTAGAGAGCGCGCCAAAAACATTCAGTACTTC. Together with reference TRBV28 and TRBJ2-4, the CDR3 gives the full variable domain: DVKVTQSSRYLVKRTGEKVFLECVQDMDHENMFWYRQDPGLGLRLIYFSYDVKMKEKGDIPEGYSVSREKKERFSLILESASTNQTSMYLCASSFRERAKNIQYFGAGTRLSVL.

In nucleotides, the CDR3 is TGTGCCAGCGAACCGAGCGGGAGGGGGGAGCAGTTCTTC. Residues: CASEPSGRGEQFF. This chain uses TRBV7-2 with TRBJ2-1; 10 positions agree with TRBD2. J was trimmed by 10 bases and V by 8 bases; bases with no gene match: 8. The CDR3 has 13 amino acids. Germline V gives CDR1 SGHTA, CDR2 FQGNSA. The full variable domain, its missing parts supplied by reference TRBV7-2 and TRBJ2-1, is GAGVSQSPSNKVTEKGKDVELRCDPISGHTALYWYRQSLGQGLEFLIYFQGNSAPDKSGLPSDRFSAERTGGSVSTLTIQRTQQEDSAVYLCASEPSGRGEQFFGPGTRLTVL.

The chain's CDR3 is CASSLGDRVTNEKLFF. Here the CDR3 DNA reads TGCGCCAGCAGCTTGGGGGACAGGGTCACCAATGAAAAACTGTTTTTT. The V and J genes are TRBV5-1 and TRBJ1-4; TRBD1 matches at 9 bases. The CDR3 length is 16 residues. V shed 0 bases, J shed 5 bases, and the junction held 5 bases outside the gene matches. CDR1 is SGHRS and CDR2 is YFSETQ in the germline V gene.

The chain couples TRBV7-9 to TRBJ1-4; D not certain. Germline V gene data show CDR1 as SEHNR and CDR2 as FQNEAQ (reference sequence). Trimming removed 1 base from V and 5 bases from J, with 14 bases in between. The CDR3 runs to 16 residues. The CDR3 DNA is TGTGCCAGCAGCTTAGGGGTTTCACTTAGCAATGAAAAACTGTTTTTT. Translation: CASSLGVSLSNEKLFF.

The rearrangement joins TRBV5-6 to TRBJ2-5; no definite D call. From germline, CDR1 is SGHDT and CDR2 YYEEEE. This CDR3 region has 13 residues. Trimming removed 2 bases at V and 7 bases at J, with 12 bases between. The CDR3 loop reads CASSLLGSGTQYF. The CDR3 DNA reads as TGTGCCAGCAGCTTATTGGGTTCGGGGACCCAGTACTTC.

V and J are TRBV29-1 and TRBJ2-7; tentatively, D is TRBD1 (6 bases). Per the germline V gene, CDR1 is SQVTM and CDR2 is ANQGSEA. V was trimmed by 1 base and J by 6 bases, leaving 19 bases between them. The CDR3 extends over 15 amino acids. The CDR3 nucleotides read TGCAGCGTTGAAGGCGAATTCCCAGGGGCCGGCGAGCAGTACTTC. As protein: CSVEGEFPGAGEQYF.

The sample holds one count of this clone. The CDR3 DNA reads as TGTGCCAGCAGCCTAGCGGGACAGCGGATTAATGAAAAACTGTTTTTT. Residues: CASSLAGQRINEKLFF. This chain connects TRBV4-2 to TRBJ1-4; 7 bases agree with TRBD1. The germline gives CDR1 LGHNA, CDR2 YNFKEQ. Trimming took 4 bases from V and 4 from J; bases not matched to a gene: 9. The CDR3 is 16 residues long.

This chain links TRBV5-6 with TRBJ1-1, with TRBD1 matching 7 bases. Trimming cost V 4 bases and J 11 bases; bases outside gene matches: 5. Germline CDR1 SGHDT, CDR2 YYEEEE. This CDR3 is 11 amino acids long. The CDR3 nucleotides are TGTGCCAGCAGCACGGGACAGCGGGCTTTCTTT. Protein: CASSTGQRAFF.

The chain carries TRBV19 and TRBJ1-1; possible D gene TRBD1, 6 bases. Germline V gene sequence: CDR1 LNHDA, CDR2 SQIVND (reference sequence). V was pared by 5 bases and J by 1 base, with 14 bases between. The CDR3 has 15 residues. The CDR3 here is CASSPGGQPNTEAFF. The CDR3 bases are TGTGCCAGTAGTCCCGGTGGACAGCCGAACACTGAAGCTTTCTTT.